The 19 T cell receptor beta chains below were found in one sample sequenced in a study of blood T cell repertoires in COVID-19. Sequencing used immunoSEQ multiplex PCR; TCRdb keeps in-frame clones, though not all of them. Of more than 300,000 clones listed, roughly 86% were seen once; the top ten hold approximately 1.5%. What was sequenced was peripheral blood. Every receptor here comes from a woman in her forties or fifties with acute or convalescent COVID-19.

The V call is TRBV10-3, the J call TRBJ2-2, with TRBD1 matching 7 bases. With 6 bases clipped from V and 1 base from J, the junction kept 2 bases outside the gene matches. Germline V lookup: CDR1 ENHRY, CDR2 SYGVKD. The CDR3 covers 14 residues. The CDR3: CAIRDRLNTGELFF. CDR3 DNA: TGTGCCATCAGGGACAGGTTGAACACCGGGGAGCTGTTTTTT.

V and J are TRBV5-1 and TRBJ2-2, with 7 bases matching TRBD2. Losses at the gene ends were 1 base for V and 3 bases for J; bases not matched to a gene: 3. The CDR3 totals 15 residues. In germline, CDR1 is SGHRS, CDR2 YFSETQ. The CDR3 spells CASSLSGADTGELFF. In nucleotides, the CDR3 is TGCGCCAGCAGCTTGAGCGGGGCGGACACCGGGGAGCTGTTTTTT.

This sequence joins TRBV27 and TRBJ1-1, with a weak D call TRBD1 (6 bases). The CDR3 covers 15 residues. The V gene lost 0 bases and the J gene lost 4 bases, with 12 bases spanning the gap. Germline V gives CDR1 MNHEY, CDR2 SMNVEV (reference sequence). CDR3 sequence: CASSLSPQGITEAFF. CDR3 in DNA: TGTGCCAGCAGTTTATCCCCCCAGGGGATCACTGAAGCTTTCTTT.

The chain joins TRBV5-4 to TRBJ1-1, with D possibly TRBD1 on 6 matching bases. Germline V gene sequence: CDR1 SGHNT, CDR2 YYREEE (reference sequence). The CDR3 is made up of 18 amino acids. V lost 1 base, J lost 1 base, and 20 bases lay in between. CDR3 DNA sequence: TGTGCCAGCAGCTTGAAATCCTGGCCCGGGACAACGAACACTGAAGCTTTCTTT. It codes for CASSLKSWPGTTNTEAFF. Full variable domain (remainder filled in from reference TRBV5-4 and TRBJ1-1): ETGVTQSPTHLIKTRGQQVTLRCSSQSGHNTVSWYQQALGQGPQFIFQYYREEENGRGNFPPRFSGLQFPNYSSELNVNALELDDSALYLCASSLKSWPGTTNTEAFFGQGTRLTVV.

The rearrangement links TRBV24-1 to TRBJ2-1, with D perhaps TRBD2 (5 bases). V lost 7 bases, J lost 6 bases, and 9 bases lay in between. Germline CDR1 is KGHDR and CDR2 is SFDVKD. This CDR3 spans 12 amino acids. This CDR3 reads CATSGNGNEQFF. The CDR3 DNA reads TGTGCCACCAGCGGGAACGGCAATGAGCAGTTCTTC.

This rearrangement joins TRBV10-3 to TRBJ2-2, with TRBD1 matching 9 bases. This CDR3 region has 15 residues. Germline CDR1 reads ENHRY; CDR2 reads SYGVKD. V was clipped by 2 bases and J by 4 bases; unmatched bases: 2. The CDR3 DNA reads as TGTGCCATCAGTGAGGGACAGGGGTCCACCGGGGAGCTGTTTTTT. It yields the protein CAISEGQGSTGELFF.

CDR3 region: CSTQMGQGKNEQFF. The CDR3 bases are TGCAGCACCCAAATGGGACAGGGGAAAAATGAGCAGTTCTTC. The chain uses TRBV29-1 and TRBJ2-1; 10 nucleotides align to TRBD1. Germline trimming cut 8 bases from V and 7 bases from J; bases unmatched to any gene: 11. This CDR3 comprises 14 residues. Germline values: CDR1 SQVTM, CDR2 ANQGSEA.

With regard to this clone: The sample carries other DNA sequences with the same CDR3. The chain is built from TRBV7-9 and TRBJ1-2; 11 bases are shared with TRBD1. This CDR3 has 16 amino acids. V shed 6 bases and J 8 bases; nucleotides not matched to a gene: 14. From germline, CDR1 is SEHNR and CDR2 FQNEAQ (reference sequence). Here the CDR3 reads CASSAGRTGGRGGYTF. In DNA form, the CDR3 reads TGTGCCAGCAGTGCGGGAAGGACAGGGGGCCGGGGGGGCTACACCTTC. Using reference TRBV7-9 and TRBJ1-2 for the parts outside the CDR3, the full variable domain is DTGVSQNPRHKITKRGQNVTFRCDPISEHNRLYWYRQTLGQGPEFLTYFQNEAQLEKSRLLSDRFSAERPKGSFSTLEIQRTEQGDSAMYLCASSAGRTGGRGGYTFGSGTRLTVV.

DNA for the CDR3: TGTGCCACCAGTGACCGGGGACAGGGGAACACTGAAGCTTTCTTT. Residues: CATSDRGQGNTEAFF. This chain uses TRBV24-1 with TRBJ1-1; 9 nucleotides line up with TRBD1. V was clipped by 4 bases and J by 1 base; unmatched bases: 3. This CDR3 comprises 15 residues. The germline gives CDR1 KGHDR, CDR2 SFDVKD.

This clone was observed a few times. The rearrangement links TRBV20-1 to TRBJ1-2; a weak D match, TRBD1 (5 bases). Trimming left V 3 bases short and J 3 bases short, with 8 bases between. From germline, CDR1 is DFQATT and CDR2 SNEGSKA (reference sequence). The CDR3 consists of 12 residues. The CDR3 here is CSASKGDYGYTF. DNA of the CDR3: TGCAGTGCTAGTAAAGGGGACTATGGCTACACCTTC.

CDR3: CASSLNQETQYF. In DNA, the CDR3 is TGTGCCAGCAGTCTTAATCAAGAGACCCAGTACTTC. The chain joins TRBV6-6 to TRBJ2-5; D is uncertain. The germline V gene encodes CDR1 MNHNY and CDR2 SVGAGI (reference sequence). V was shortened by 5 bases and J by 2 bases, with 6 bases between the two germline ends. The CDR3 loop spans 12 amino acids.

This clone was detected once. CDR3 sequence: CASSTLGVEGYTF. CDR3 DNA sequence: TGTGCCAGCAGCACATTGGGAGTAGAGGGCTACACCTTC. The rearrangement joins TRBV7-8 to TRBJ1-2; D is unclear. Germline CDR1 reads SGHVS; CDR2 reads FQNEAQ. CDR3 length: 13 amino acids. V was trimmed by 5 bases and J by 8 bases, leaving 15 bases between them.

The J gene is TRBJ1-2, the V gene TRBV19, with a possible D match to TRBD1 (5 bases). CDR1 and CDR2 from the germline V gene are LNHDA and SQIVND (reference sequence). The ends were cut back, 5 bases at V and 2 bases at J, with 9 bases in the middle. The CDR3 has 13 residues. CDR3 sequence (DNA): TGTGCCAGTAGTTTTACAGGAAACTATGGCTACACCTTC. Its protein is CASSFTGNYGYTF.

V and J are TRBV24-1 and TRBJ2-1, with 11 bases that match TRBD2. The CDR3 has 14 residues. The germline CDR1 and CDR2 sequences are KGHDR and SFDVKD. J was trimmed by 2 bases and V by 9 bases; bases with no gene match: 2. The CDR3 DNA reads as TGTGCCACCGCGGGACTAGCGGCCTACAATGAGCAGTTCTTC. Translated, it gives CATAGLAAYNEQFF.

The chain links TRBV28 to TRBJ1-4, with a weak D call TRBD1 (5 bases). Trimming stripped 3 bases from V and 4 bases from J, with 15 bases between. CDR1 is MDHEN, CDR2 SYDVKM, per germline. This CDR3 contains 16 residues. CDR3 in DNA: TGTGCCAGCAGTTTGCTCAGGGAGGGAGGTAATGAAAAACTGTTTTTT. This sequence encodes CASSLLREGGNEKLFF.

The CDR3 spells CSASLQPQHF. The CDR3 DNA is TGCAGTGCTAGTCTTCAGCCCCAGCATTTT. The chain joins TRBV20-1 to TRBJ1-5; D gene unclear. The germline gives CDR1 DFQATT, CDR2 SNEGSKA (reference sequence). The CDR3 sequence is 10 residues long. V shed 3 bases and J shed 6 bases, with 3 bases lying between them.

The V call is TRBV5-6, the J call TRBJ1-2; 7 nucleotides agree with TRBD1. Losses at the gene ends were 4 bases for V and 2 bases for J; bases not matched to a gene: 14. Germline V gives CDR1 SGHDT, CDR2 YYEEEE. The CDR3 consists of 17 residues. The CDR3 DNA is TGTGCCAGCAGCCTGAGAGGGTTGGGACAGAGGAACTATGGCTACACCTTC. Amino acid sequence: CASSLRGLGQRNYGYTF.

Only a few counts were recorded for this clone. The chain is built from TRBV2 and TRBJ1-1; 7 bases line up with TRBD1. V trimming: 4 bases; J trimming: 0 bases; junction bases outside the gene matches: 14. This CDR3 has 18 residues. Germline V gives CDR1 SNHLY, CDR2 FYNNEI. The CDR3: CASSVSPGQSRMNTEAFF. The CDR3 DNA reads as TGTGCCAGCAGTGTCAGCCCGGGACAGAGCCGCATGAACACTGAAGCTTTCTTT.

The chain uses TRBV15 and TRBJ2-2; 16 bases are shared with TRBD2. Germline V lookup: CDR1 LNHNV, CDR2 YYDKDF (reference sequence). This CDR3 contains 16 residues. The junction had 6 bases not matched to a gene; V was cut back by 4 bases and J by 10 bases. The CDR3 spells CATSKGLAGGPEELFF. The CDR3 DNA reads TGTGCCACCAGCAAGGGACTAGCGGGAGGGCCCGAGGAGCTGTTTTTT. Filled out from reference TRBV15 and TRBJ2-2, the complete variable domain reads DAMVIQNPRYQVTQFGKPVTLSCSQTLNHNVMYWYQQKSSQAPKLLFHYYDKDFNNEADTPDNFQSRRPNTSFCFLDIRSPGLGDTAMYLCATSKGLAGGPEELFFGEGSRLTVL.